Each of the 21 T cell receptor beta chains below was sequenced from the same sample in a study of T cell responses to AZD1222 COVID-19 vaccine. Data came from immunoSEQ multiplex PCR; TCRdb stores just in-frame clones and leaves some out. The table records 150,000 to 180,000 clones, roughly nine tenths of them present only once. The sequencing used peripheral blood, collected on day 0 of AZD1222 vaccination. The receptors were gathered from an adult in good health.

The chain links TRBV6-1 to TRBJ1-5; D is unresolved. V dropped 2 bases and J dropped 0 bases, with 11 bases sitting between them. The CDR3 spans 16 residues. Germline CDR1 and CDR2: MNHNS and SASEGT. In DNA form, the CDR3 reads TGTGCCAGCAGTGAACTCCCGAAATATAGCAATCAGCCCCAGCATTTT. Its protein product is CASSELPKYSNQPQHF.

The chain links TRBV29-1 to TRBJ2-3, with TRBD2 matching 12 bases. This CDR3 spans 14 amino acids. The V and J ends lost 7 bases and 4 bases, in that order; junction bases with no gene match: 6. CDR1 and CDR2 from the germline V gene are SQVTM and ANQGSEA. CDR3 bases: TGCAGCGCCTCGACTAGCGGGAGTGCAGATACGCAGTATTTT. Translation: CSASTSGSADTQYF.

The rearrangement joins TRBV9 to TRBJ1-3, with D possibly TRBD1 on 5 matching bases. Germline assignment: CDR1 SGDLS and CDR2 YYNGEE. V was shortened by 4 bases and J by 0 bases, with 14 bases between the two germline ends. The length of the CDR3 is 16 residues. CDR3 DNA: TGTGCCAGCAGCTCCCGGGACTCCCGCTCTGGAAACACCATATATTTT. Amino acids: CASSSRDSRSGNTIYF.

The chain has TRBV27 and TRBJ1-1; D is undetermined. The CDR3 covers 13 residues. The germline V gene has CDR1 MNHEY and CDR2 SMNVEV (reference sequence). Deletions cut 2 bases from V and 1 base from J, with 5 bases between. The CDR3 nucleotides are TGTGCCAGCAGTTTAGGGCCGAACACTGAAGCTTTCTTT. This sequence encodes CASSLGPNTEAFF.

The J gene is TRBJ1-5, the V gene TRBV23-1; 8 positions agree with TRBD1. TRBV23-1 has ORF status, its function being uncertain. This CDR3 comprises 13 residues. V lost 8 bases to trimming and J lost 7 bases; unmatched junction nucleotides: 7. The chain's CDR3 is CASGTGGEQPQHF. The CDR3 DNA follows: TGCGCCAGCGGAACAGGGGGAGAACAGCCCCAGCATTTT.

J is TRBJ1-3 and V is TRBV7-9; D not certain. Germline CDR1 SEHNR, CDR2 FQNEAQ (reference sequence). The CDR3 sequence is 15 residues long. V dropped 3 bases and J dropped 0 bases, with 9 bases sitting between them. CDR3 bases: TGTGCCAGCAGCTTCGTTGCCCTCTCTGGAAACACCATATATTTT. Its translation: CASSFVALSGNTIYF.

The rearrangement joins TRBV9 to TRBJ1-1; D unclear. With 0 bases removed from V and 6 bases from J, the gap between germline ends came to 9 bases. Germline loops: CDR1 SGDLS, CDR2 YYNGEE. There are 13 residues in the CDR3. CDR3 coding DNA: TGTGCCAGCAGCGTAGGGACCGCGCCTGAAGCTTTCTTT. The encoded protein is CASSVGTAPEAFF.

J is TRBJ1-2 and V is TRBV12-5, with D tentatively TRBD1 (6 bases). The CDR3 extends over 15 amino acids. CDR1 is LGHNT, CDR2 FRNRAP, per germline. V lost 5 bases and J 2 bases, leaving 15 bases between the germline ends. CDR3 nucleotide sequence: TGTGCTAGTGGTCTCACAGGACAGAGGAACTATGGCTACACCTTC. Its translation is CASGLTGQRNYGYTF.

In DNA form, the CDR3 reads TGCGCCAGCAGCCAAGAGAGGTTGGGGGAGCTGTTTTTT. It specifies CASSQERLGELFF. J is TRBJ2-2 and V is TRBV4-3; D unclear. Germline V gene sequence: CDR1 LGHNA, CDR2 YSLEER. Trimming took 0 bases from V and 8 from J, leaving 7 bases between them. The CDR3 is 13 amino acids.

The CDR3 DNA follows: TGCGCCAGCAGCTTGTTGACAGCCCTGAACACTGAAGCTTTCTTT. This codes for CASSLLTALNTEAFF. The chain uses TRBV5-1 and TRBJ1-1, with D tentatively TRBD1 (5 bases). This CDR3 is built from 15 residues. The V gene's germline CDR1 is SGHRS and CDR2 YFSETQ. Trimming took 1 base from V and 0 from J, leaving 10 bases between them.

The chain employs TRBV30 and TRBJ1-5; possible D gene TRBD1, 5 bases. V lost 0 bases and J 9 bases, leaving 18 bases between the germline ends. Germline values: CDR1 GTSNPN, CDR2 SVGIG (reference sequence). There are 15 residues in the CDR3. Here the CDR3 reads CAWSVGRGHPGPQHF. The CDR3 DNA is TGTGCCTGGAGTGTAGGGAGGGGTCATCCCGGGCCCCAGCATTTT.

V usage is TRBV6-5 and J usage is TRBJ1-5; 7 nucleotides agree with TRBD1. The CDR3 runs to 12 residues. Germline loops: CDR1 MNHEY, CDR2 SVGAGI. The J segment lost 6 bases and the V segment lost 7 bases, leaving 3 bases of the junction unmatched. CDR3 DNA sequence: TGTGCCAGCACCCACAGGGGTCAGCCCCAGCATTTT. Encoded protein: CASTHRGQPQHF.

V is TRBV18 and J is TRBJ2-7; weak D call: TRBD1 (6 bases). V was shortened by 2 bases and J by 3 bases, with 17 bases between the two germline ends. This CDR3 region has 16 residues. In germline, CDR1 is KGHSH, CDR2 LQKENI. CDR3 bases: TGTGCCAGCTCACCATCCAAGGGCAAGGGGGTCTACGAGCAGTACTTC. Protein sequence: CASSPSKGKGVYEQYF. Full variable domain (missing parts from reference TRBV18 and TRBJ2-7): NAGVMQNPRHLVRRRGQEARLRCSPMKGHSHVYWYRQLPEEGLKFMVYLQKENIIDESGMPKERFSAEFPKEGPSILRIQQVVRGDSAAYFCASSPSKGKGVYEQYFGPGTRLTVT.

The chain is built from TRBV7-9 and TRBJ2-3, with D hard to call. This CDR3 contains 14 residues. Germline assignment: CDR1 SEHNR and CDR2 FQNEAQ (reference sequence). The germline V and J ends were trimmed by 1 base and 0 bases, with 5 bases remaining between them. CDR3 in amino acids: CASSLDRSTDTQYF. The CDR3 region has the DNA TGTGCCAGCAGCTTAGATCGTAGCACAGATACGCAGTATTTT.

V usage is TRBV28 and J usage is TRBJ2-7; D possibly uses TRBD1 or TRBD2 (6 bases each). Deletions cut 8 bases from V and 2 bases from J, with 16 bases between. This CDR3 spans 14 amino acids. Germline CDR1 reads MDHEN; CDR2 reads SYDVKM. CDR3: CASLGGSNPYEQYF. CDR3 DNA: TGTGCCAGCTTGGGGGGCAGCAATCCCTACGAGCAGTACTTC.

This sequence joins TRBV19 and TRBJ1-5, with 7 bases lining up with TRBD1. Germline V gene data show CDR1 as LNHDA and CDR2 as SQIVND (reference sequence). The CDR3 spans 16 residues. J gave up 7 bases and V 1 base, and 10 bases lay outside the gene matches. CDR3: CASSIAETGLGQPQHF. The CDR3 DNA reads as TGTGCCAGTAGTATAGCCGAGACAGGGCTAGGCCAGCCCCAGCATTTT.

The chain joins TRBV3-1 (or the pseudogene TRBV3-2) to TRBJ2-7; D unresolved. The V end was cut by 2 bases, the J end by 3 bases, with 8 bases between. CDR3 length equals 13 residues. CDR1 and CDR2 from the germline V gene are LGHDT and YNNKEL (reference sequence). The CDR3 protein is CASSQPGGYEQYF. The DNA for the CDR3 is TGTGCCAGCAGCCAACCCGGTGGCTACGAGCAGTACTTC.

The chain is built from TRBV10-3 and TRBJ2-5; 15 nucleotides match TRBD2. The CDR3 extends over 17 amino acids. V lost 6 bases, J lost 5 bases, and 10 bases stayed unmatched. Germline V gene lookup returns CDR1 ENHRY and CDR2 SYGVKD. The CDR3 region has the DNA TGTGCCATCAGCGCTCGGACTAGCGGGGGGGCCGGGGAGACCCAGTACTTC. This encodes CAISARTSGGAGETQYF.

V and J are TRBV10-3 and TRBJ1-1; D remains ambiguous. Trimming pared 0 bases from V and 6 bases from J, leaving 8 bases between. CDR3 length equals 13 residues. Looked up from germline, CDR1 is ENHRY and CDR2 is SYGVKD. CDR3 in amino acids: CAISESSYAEAFF. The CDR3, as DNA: TGTGCCATCAGTGAGTCTAGCTACGCTGAAGCTTTCTTT.

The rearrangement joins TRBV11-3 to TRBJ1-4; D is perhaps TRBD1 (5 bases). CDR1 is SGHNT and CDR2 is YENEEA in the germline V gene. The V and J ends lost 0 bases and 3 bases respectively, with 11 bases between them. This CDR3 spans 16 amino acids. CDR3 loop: CASSLDLGTANEKLFF. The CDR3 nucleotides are TGTGCCAGCAGCTTAGATCTTGGGACGGCTAATGAAAAACTGTTTTTT.

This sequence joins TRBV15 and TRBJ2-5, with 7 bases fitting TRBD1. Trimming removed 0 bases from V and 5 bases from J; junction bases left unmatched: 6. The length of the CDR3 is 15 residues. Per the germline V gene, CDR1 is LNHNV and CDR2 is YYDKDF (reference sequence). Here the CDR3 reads CATSRDVARGETQYF. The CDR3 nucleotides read TGTGCCACCAGCAGAGATGTCGCCAGGGGGGAGACCCAGTACTTC. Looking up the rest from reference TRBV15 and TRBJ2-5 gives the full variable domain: DAMVIQNPRYQVTQFGKPVTLSCSQTLNHNVMYWYQQKSSQAPKLLFHYYDKDFNNEADTPDNFQSRRPNTSFCFLDIRSPGLGDTAMYLCATSRDVARGETQYFGPGTRLLVL.